This T cell receptor beta chain was profiled in a study of STAT5B mutations in CD4+ large granular lymphocyte leukemia. Study findings and constraints: Data were not HLA-matched across samples.

For this clone: What it binds is not known.

This CDR3 has 10 amino acids. Looked up from germline, CDR1 is DFQATT and CDR2 is SNEGSKA (reference sequence). Between the trimmed V and J ends, which lost 3 bases and 7 bases, there was a span of 6 bases. Assay used: immunoSEQ multiplex PCR; TCRdb lists only in-frame clones, some missing. The sample yields approximately 31,000 clones, 70% to 85% seen once. The chain is built from TRBV20-1 and TRBJ2-5; D not resolved. The clonotype was recovered from a human donor in good health. Sequenced material: CD4+ T cells from blood buffy coats. The CDR3 region has the DNA TGCAGTGCTAGGAAGGGGACCCAGTACTTC. Translating gives CSARKGTQYF.